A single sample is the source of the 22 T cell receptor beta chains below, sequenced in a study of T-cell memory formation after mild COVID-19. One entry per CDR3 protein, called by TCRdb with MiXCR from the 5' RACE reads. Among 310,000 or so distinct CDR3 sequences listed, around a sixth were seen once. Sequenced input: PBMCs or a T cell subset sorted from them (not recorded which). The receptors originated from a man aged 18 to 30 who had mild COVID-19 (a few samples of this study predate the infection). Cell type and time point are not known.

The CDR3 DNA sequence: TGTGCCAGCAGCTTACGGGCCCCTCCTAACTATGGCTACACCTTC. Translated: CASSLRAPPNYGYTF. The gene calls are TRBV7-2 and TRBJ1-2; D is unclear. The germline gives CDR1 SGHTA, CDR2 FQGNSA. The V end was cut by 2 bases, the J end by 0 bases, with 10 bases between. This CDR3 has 15 amino acids. The full variable domain, completed using reference TRBV7-2 and TRBJ1-2, is GAGVSQSPSNKVTEKGKDVELRCDPISGHTALYWYRQSLGQGLEFLIYFQGNSAPDKSGLPSDRFSAERTGGSVSTLTIQRTQQEDSAVYLCASSLRAPPNYGYTFGSGTRLTVV.

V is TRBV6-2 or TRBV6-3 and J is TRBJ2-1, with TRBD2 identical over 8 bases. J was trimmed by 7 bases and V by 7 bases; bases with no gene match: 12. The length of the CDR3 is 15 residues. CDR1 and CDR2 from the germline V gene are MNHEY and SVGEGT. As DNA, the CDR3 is TGTGCCAGCACATGGGTTGGCGGGGGGACAAATGAGCAGTTCTTC. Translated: CASTWVGGGTNEQFF.

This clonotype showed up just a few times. CDR3 region: CASSPRGGGGGNQPQHF. The DNA of the CDR3 is TGTGCCAGCAGCCCCCGAGGGGGTGGGGGTGGCAATCAGCCCCAGCATTTT. The chain has TRBV7-2 and TRBJ1-5, with D perhaps matching TRBD1 (6 bases). CDR1 SGHTA and CDR2 FQGNSA come from the germline V gene. V was pared by 5 bases and J by 2 bases, with 19 bases between. This CDR3 comprises 17 residues.

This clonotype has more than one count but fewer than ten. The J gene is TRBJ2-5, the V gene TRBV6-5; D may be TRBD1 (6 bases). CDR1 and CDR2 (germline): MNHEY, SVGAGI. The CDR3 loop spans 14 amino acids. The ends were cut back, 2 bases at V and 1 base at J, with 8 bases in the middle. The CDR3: CASSYGTLQETQYF. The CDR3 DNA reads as TGTGCCAGCAGTTACGGGACACTCCAAGAGACCCAGTACTTC.

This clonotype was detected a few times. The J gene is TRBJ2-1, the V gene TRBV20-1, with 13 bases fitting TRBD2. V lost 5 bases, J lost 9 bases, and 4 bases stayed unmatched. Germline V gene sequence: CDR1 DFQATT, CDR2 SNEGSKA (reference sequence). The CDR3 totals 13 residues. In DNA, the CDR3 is TGCAGTGCTGGGACTAGCGGGGAGGGTGAGCAGTTCTTC. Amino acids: CSAGTSGEGEQFF.

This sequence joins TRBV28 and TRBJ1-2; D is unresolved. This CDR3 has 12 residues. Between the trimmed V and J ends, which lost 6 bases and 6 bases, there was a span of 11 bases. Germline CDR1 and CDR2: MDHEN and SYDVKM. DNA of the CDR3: TGTGCCAGCAGCTTGATCCCCAATGGCTACACCTTC. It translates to CASSLIPNGYTF.

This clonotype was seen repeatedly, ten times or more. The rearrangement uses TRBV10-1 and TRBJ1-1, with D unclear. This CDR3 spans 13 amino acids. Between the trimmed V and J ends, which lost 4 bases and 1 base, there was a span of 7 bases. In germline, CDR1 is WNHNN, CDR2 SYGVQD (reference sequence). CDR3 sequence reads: CASSAQTNTEAFF. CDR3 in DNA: TGCGCCAGCAGTGCACAGACGAACACTGAAGCTTTCTTT.

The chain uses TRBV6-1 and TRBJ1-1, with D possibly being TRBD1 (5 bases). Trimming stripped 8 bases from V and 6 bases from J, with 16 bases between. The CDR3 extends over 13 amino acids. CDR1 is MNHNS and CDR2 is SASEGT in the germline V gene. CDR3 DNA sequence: TGTGCCAGCCGACCAGTATGGGGACCTGAAGCTTTCTTT. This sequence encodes CASRPVWGPEAFF.

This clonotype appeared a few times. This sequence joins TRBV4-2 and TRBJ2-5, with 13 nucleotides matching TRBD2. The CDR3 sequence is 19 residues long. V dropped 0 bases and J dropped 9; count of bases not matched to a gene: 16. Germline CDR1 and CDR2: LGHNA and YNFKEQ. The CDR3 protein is CASSQEGPRRGLAGFAQYF. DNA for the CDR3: TGTGCCAGCAGCCAAGAGGGGCCCCGGAGGGGACTAGCGGGGTTTGCCCAGTACTTC.

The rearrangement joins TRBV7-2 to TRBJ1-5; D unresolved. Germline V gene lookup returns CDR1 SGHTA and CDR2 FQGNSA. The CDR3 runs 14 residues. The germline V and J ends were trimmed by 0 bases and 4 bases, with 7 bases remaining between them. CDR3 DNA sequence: TGTGCCAGCAGCTTAGCGCAAGGAAATCAGCCCCAGCATTTT. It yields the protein CASSLAQGNQPQHF.

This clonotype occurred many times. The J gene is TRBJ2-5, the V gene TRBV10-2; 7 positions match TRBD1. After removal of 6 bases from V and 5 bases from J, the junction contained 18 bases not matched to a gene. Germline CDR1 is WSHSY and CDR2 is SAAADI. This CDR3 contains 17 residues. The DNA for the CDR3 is TGCGCCAGCAGAACAGGGGCGAGCCGTTATGCAGTGGAGACCCAGTACTTC. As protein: CASRTGASRYAVETQYF.

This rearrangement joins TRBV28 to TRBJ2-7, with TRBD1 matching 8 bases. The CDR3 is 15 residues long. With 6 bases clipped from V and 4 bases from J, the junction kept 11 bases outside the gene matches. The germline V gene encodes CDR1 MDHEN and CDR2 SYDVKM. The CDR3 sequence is CASSRTGGNLYEQYV. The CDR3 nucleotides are TGTGCCAGCAGCCGCACAGGGGGGAATTTATACGAGCAGTACGTC.

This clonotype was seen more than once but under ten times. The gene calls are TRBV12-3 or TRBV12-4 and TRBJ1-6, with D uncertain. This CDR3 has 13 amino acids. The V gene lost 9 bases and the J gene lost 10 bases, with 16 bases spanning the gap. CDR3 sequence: CASKAEASSPLHF. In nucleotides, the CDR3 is TGTGCCAGTAAAGCGGAGGCCAGCTCACCCCTCCACTTT.

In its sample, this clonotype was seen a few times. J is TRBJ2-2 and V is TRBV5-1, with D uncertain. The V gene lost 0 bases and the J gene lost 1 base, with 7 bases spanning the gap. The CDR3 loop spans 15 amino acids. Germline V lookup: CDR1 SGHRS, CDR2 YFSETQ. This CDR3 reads CASSLEAGNTGELFF. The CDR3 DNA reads TGCGCCAGCAGCTTGGAGGCTGGGAACACCGGGGAGCTGTTTTTT.

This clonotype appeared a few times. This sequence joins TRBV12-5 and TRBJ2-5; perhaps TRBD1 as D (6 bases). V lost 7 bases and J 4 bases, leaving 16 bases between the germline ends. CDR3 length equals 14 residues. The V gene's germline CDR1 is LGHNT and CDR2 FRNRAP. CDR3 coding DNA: TGTGCTAGTGCACCACCAGGGGACCGAGAGACCCAGTACTTC. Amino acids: CASAPPGDRETQYF.

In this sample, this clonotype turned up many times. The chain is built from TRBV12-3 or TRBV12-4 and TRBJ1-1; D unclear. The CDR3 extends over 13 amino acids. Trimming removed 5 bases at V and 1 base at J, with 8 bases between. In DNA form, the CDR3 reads TGTGCCAGCAGTCCACACAAGAACACTGAAGCTTTCTTT. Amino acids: CASSPHKNTEAFF.

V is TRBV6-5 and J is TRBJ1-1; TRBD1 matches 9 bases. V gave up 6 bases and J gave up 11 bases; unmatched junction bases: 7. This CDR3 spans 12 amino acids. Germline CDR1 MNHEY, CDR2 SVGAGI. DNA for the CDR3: TGTGCCAGCAGACAGGGGGCAGATGGGGCTTTCTTT. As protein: CASRQGADGAFF.

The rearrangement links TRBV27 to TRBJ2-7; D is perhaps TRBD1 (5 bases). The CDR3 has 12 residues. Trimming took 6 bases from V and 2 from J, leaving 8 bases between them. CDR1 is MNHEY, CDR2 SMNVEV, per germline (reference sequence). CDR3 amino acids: CASRTDTYEQYF. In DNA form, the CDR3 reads TGTGCCAGCAGGACAGACACCTACGAGCAGTACTTC.

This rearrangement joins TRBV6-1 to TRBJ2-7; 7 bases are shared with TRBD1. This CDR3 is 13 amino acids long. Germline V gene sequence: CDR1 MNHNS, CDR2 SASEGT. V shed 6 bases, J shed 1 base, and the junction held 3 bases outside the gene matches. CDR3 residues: CASSRTGSYEQYV. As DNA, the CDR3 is TGTGCCAGCAGCCGGACAGGTTCCTACGAGCAGTACGTC.

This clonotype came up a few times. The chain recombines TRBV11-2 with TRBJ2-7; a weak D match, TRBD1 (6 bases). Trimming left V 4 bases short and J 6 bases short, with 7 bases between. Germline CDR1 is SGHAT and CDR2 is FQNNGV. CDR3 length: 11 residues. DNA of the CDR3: TGTGCCAGCAGCTGGACAGCCGAGCAGTACGTC. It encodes CASSWTAEQYV.

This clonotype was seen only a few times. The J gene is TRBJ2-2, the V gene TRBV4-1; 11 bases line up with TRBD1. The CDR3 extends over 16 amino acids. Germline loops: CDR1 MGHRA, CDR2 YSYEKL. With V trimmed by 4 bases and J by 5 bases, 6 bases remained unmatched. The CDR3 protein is CASSLRTGGKTGELFF. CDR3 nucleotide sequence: TGCGCCAGCAGCCTTCGGACAGGGGGCAAGACCGGGGAGCTGTTTTTT.

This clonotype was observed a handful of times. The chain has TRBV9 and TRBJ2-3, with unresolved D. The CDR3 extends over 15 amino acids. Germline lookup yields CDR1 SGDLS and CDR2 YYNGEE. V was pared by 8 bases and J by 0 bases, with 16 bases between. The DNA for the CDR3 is TGTGCCAGTACCATTACACCAGCTAGCACAGATACGCAGTATTTT. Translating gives CASTITPASTDTQYF. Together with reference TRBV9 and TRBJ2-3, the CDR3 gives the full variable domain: DSGVTQTPKHLITATGQRVTLRCSPRSGDLSVYWYQQSLDQGLQFLIQYYNGEERAKGNILERFSAQQFPDLHSELNLSSLELGDSALYFCASTITPASTDTQYFGPGTRLTVL.